Below are 15 T cell receptor beta chains sequenced from a single sample in a study of blood T cell repertoires in COVID-19. Only in-frame clones appear in the TCRdb table, and some are missing; sequencing was by immunoSEQ multiplex PCR. The sample contains approximately 470,000 clones, roughly 87% of which appear only once. The sample comprised PBMCs or T cells enriched from blood (not recorded which). The receptor set was obtained from a woman aged 18-29 years who had recovered from COVID-19.

The chain recombines TRBV3-1 (or the pseudogene TRBV3-2) with TRBJ1-1; the D gene is possibly TRBD1 (6 bases). The CDR3 runs 14 residues. In germline, CDR1 is LGHDT, CDR2 YNNKEL (reference sequence). Trimming took 4 bases from V and 5 from J, leaving 14 bases between them. DNA for the CDR3: TGTGCCAGCAGCCCGTTGGGAGGGGGAACTGAAGCTTTCTTT. Translation gives CASSPLGGGTEAFF.

V usage is TRBV6-8 and J usage is TRBJ2-2, with 15 positions matching TRBD2. V shed 5 bases, J shed 0 bases, and the junction held 4 bases outside the gene matches. The CDR3 contains 18 residues. The germline gives CDR1 MNHGY, CDR2 SAAAGT. The CDR3, as DNA: TGTGCCAGCAGTCGGGGGACTAGCGGGGGGCCGAACACCGGGGAGCTGTTTTTT. Translated, it gives CASSRGTSGGPNTGELFF.

V usage is TRBV6-5 and J usage is TRBJ2-7, with 7 bases that match TRBD1. V shed 2 bases and J 0 bases; nucleotides not matched to a gene: 4. The length of the CDR3 is 15 residues. CDR1 is MNHEY, CDR2 SVGAGI, per germline. Here the CDR3 DNA reads TGTGCCAGCAGTTACGACAGGGACCTCTCCTACGAGCAGTACTTC. Residues: CASSYDRDLSYEQYF.

This clone has ten or more counts. The rearrangement uses TRBV4-2 and TRBJ2-1; TRBD2 is a possible D gene (7 bases). The germline V gene has CDR1 LGHNA and CDR2 YNFKEQ. The CDR3 sequence is 12 residues long. The V end was cut by 3 bases, the J end by 9 bases, with 9 bases between. The CDR3 DNA follows: TGTGCCAGCAGCCAGGGAGGGGGTGAGCAGTTCTTC. Amino acid sequence: CASSQGGGEQFF.

The rearrangement links TRBV21-1 to TRBJ2-2; TRBD1 is the table's D call and was not checked against the DNA. TRBV21-1 is a listed pseudogene. The CDR3 loop spans 16 amino acids. This CDR3 reads CASSKGQGPNTGELFF. CDR3 bases: TGTGCCAGCAGCAAAGGCCAGGGGCCGAACACCGGGGAGCTGTTTTTT.

The chain employs TRBV3-1 (or the pseudogene TRBV3-2) and TRBJ2-5; D call uncertain. CDR1 LGHDT and CDR2 YNNKEL come from the germline V gene (reference sequence). V dropped 1 base and J dropped 2 bases, with 11 bases sitting between them. The CDR3 is 15 amino acids. CDR3 DNA sequence: TGTGCCAGCAGCCAAGTTTACCAGACTCAAGAGACCCAGTACTTC. Protein product: CASSQVYQTQETQYF.

This chain uses TRBV30 with TRBJ2-3; D unclear. V was pared by 0 bases and J by 1 base, with 14 bases between. CDR3 size: 16 residues. CDR1 and CDR2 (germline): GTSNPN, SVGIG (reference sequence). The CDR3 region is CAWSVSLSLRTDTQYF. The CDR3 DNA reads TGTGCCTGGAGTGTAAGCCTGTCTCTACGCACAGATACGCAGTATTTT.

The rearrangement links TRBV5-1 to TRBJ1-2; 11 nucleotides match TRBD1. Germline CDR1 SGHRS, CDR2 YFSETQ. This CDR3 comprises 14 residues. V trimming: 3 bases; J trimming: 4 bases; junction bases outside the gene matches: 2. CDR3 in amino acids: CASSWGTGGYGYTF. The CDR3 region has the DNA TGCGCCAGCAGCTGGGGGACAGGGGGCTATGGCTACACCTTC.

The chain is built from TRBV19 and TRBJ1-5; D uncertain. CDR1 is LNHDA and CDR2 is SQIVND in the germline V gene (reference sequence). The CDR3 has 15 amino acids. The V end lost 7 bases, the J end lost 0 bases, and 13 bases lay between the germline ends. The CDR3 sequence is CASNLDSNSNQPQHF. The CDR3 DNA follows: TGTGCCAGTAACCTGGACTCAAATAGCAATCAGCCCCAGCATTTT. Together with reference TRBV19 and TRBJ1-5, the CDR3 gives the full variable domain: DGGITQSPKYLFRKEGQNVTLSCEQNLNHDAMYWYRQDPGQGLRLIYYSQIVNDFQKGDIAEGYSVSREKKESFPLTVTSAQKNPTAFYLCASNLDSNSNQPQHFGDGTRLSIL.

V gene TRBV6-6 combines with J gene TRBJ1-3, with 8 bases that match TRBD1. Germline CDR1 MNHNY, CDR2 SVGAGI (reference sequence). V was pared by 5 bases and J by 2 bases, with 2 bases of the junction left unmatched. The CDR3 is 14 amino acids. The CDR3: CASSKQGAGNTIYF. The DNA of the CDR3 is TGTGCCAGCAGTAAACAGGGGGCTGGAAACACCATATATTTT.

This clone was counted a single time. CDR3 in DNA: TGTGCCAGTAGTATGTCCGCCGGGGACTATGGCTACACCTTC. Its protein product is CASSMSAGDYGYTF. This sequence joins TRBV19 and TRBJ1-2; no clear D gene. Trimming pared 3 bases from V and 3 bases from J, leaving 11 bases between. The CDR3 loop spans 14 amino acids. The germline V gene encodes CDR1 LNHDA and CDR2 SQIVND (reference sequence). The full variable domain, in which reference TRBV19 and TRBJ1-2 provide the parts outside the CDR3, is DGGITQSPKYLFRKEGQNVTLSCEQNLNHDAMYWYRQDPGQGLRLIYYSQIVNDFQKGDIAEGYSVSREKKESFPLTVTSAQKNPTAFYLCASSMSAGDYGYTFGSGTRLTVV.

The chain carries TRBV30 and TRBJ2-3; weak D call: TRBD1 (6 bases). The V gene's germline CDR1 is GTSNPN and CDR2 SVGIG (reference sequence). V gave up 8 bases and J gave up 4 bases, with 22 bases separating them. The CDR3 is 15 residues long. CDR3 sequence reads: CAGGWGRTTADTQYF. The CDR3 nucleotides read TGTGCCGGTGGCTGGGGGCGGACCACCGCAGATACGCAGTATTTT.

The J gene is TRBJ2-3, the V gene TRBV3-1 (or the pseudogene TRBV3-2), with 7 bases that match TRBD2. Trimming cost V 1 base and J 2 bases; bases outside gene matches: 6. In germline, CDR1 is LGHDT, CDR2 YNNKEL (reference sequence). This CDR3 spans 16 amino acids. The CDR3: CASSQVERDYTDTQYF. The CDR3, as DNA: TGTGCCAGCAGCCAAGTGGAGAGGGACTACACAGATACGCAGTATTTT.

The gene calls are TRBV2 and TRBJ1-2; possibly TRBD1 for D (6 bases). In germline, CDR1 is SNHLY, CDR2 FYNNEI. This CDR3 contains 14 residues. Trimming shortened V by 7 bases and J by 6 bases, and 18 bases separated the two germline ends. CDR3 nucleotide sequence: TGTGCCAGCAAGTTCGACAGGTCAAGCCATGGCTACACCTTC. This gives the protein CASKFDRSSHGYTF.

The chain is built from TRBV7-9 and TRBJ2-6; TRBD1 matches at 7 bases. This CDR3 is built from 16 residues. The V and J ends lost 5 bases and 2 bases, in that order; junction bases with no gene match: 6. The germline V gene has CDR1 SEHNR and CDR2 FQNEAQ (reference sequence). The CDR3 sequence is CASSPTTGAGANVLTF. CDR3 DNA: TGTGCCAGCAGCCCCACTACAGGGGCTGGGGCCAACGTCCTGACTTTC.